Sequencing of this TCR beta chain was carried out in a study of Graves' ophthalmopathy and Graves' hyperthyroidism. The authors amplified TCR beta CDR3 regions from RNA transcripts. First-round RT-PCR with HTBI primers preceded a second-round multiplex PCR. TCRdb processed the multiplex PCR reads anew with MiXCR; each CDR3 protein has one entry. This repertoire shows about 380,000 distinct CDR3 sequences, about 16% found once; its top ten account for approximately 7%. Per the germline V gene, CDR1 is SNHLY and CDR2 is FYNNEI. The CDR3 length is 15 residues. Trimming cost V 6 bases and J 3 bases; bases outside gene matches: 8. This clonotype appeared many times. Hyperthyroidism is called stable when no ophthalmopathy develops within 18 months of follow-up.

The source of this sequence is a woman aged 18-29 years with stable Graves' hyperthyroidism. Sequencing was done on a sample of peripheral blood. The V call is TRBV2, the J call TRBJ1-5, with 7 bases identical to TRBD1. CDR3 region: CASSARDSLNQPQHF. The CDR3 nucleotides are TGTGCCAGCAGCGCCCGGGACAGCCTCAATCAGCCCCAGCATTTT.